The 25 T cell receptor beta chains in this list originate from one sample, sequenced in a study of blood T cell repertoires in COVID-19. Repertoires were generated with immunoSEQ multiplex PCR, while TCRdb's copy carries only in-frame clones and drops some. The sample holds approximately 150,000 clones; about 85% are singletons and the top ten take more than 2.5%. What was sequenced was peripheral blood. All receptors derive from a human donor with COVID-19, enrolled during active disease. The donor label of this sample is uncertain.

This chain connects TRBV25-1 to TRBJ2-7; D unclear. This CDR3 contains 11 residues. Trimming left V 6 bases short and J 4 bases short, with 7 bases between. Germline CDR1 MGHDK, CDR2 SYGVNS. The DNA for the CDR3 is TGTGCCAGCAGCTACAGTTACGAGCAGTACTTC. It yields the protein CASSYSYEQYF.

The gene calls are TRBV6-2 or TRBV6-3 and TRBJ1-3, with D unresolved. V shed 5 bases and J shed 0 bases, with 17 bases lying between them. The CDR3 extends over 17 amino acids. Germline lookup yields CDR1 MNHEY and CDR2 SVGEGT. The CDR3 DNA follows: TGTGCCAGCAGTACCCTCATGAGGGATACCTCTGGAAACACCATATATTTT. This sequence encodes CASSTLMRDTSGNTIYF.

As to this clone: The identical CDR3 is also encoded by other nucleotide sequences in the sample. DNA for the CDR3: TGTGCCAGTAGCCTCCTTAATTCACCCCTCCACTTT. Residues: CASSLLNSPLHF. The chain joins TRBV19 to TRBJ1-6; D is unresolved. Germline V lookup: CDR1 LNHDA, CDR2 SQIVND (reference sequence). The CDR3 covers 12 residues. Trimming shortened V by 6 bases and J by 6 bases, and 6 bases separated the two germline ends.

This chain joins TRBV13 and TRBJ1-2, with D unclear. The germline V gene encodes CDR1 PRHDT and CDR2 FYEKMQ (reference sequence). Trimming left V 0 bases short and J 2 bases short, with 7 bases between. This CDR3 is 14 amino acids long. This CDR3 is CASSLGVRNYGYTF. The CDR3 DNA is TGTGCCAGCAGCTTAGGCGTCAGGAACTATGGCTACACCTTC.

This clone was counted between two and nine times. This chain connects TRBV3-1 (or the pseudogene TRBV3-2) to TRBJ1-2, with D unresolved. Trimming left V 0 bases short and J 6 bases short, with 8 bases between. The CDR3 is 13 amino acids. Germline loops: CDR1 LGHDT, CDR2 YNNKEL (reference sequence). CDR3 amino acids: CASSQDDQDGYTF. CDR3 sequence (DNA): TGTGCCAGCAGCCAAGATGACCAGGATGGCTACACCTTC.

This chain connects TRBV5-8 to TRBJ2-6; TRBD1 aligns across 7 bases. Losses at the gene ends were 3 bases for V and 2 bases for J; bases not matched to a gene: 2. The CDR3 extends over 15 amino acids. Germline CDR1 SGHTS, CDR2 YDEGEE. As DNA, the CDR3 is TGTGCCAGCAGCTCTCAGGGGGCTGGGGCCAACGTCCTGACTTTC. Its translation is CASSSQGAGANVLTF.

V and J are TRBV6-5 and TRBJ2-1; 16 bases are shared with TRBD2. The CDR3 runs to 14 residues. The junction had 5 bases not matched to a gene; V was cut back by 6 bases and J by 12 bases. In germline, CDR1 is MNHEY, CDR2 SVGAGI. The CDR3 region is CASRPGLAGGRQFF. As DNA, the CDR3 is TGTGCCAGCAGGCCGGGACTAGCGGGAGGGAGGCAGTTCTTC.

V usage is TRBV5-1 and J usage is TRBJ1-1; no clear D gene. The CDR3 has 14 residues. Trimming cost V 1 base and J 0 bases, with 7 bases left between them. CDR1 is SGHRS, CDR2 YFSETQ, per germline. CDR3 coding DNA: TGCGCCAGCAGCTTGTATGCAGTGAACACTGAAGCTTTCTTT. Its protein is CASSLYAVNTEAFF.

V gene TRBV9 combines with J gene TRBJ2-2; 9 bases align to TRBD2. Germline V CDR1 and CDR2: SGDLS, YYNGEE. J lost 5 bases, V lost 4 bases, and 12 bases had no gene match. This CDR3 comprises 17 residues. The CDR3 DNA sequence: TGTGCCAGCAGCCCAGATCTAGCGGGGCTGGTGACCGGGGAGCTGTTTTTT. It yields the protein CASSPDLAGLVTGELFF.

CDR3 region: CASTYSNQPQHF. CDR3 sequence (DNA): TGTGCCAGCACCTATAGCAATCAGCCCCAGCATTTT. The rearrangement uses TRBV12-3 or TRBV12-4 and TRBJ1-5; D gene ambiguous. CDR3 length: 12 residues. V shed 7 bases and J shed 0 bases, with 4 bases lying between them.

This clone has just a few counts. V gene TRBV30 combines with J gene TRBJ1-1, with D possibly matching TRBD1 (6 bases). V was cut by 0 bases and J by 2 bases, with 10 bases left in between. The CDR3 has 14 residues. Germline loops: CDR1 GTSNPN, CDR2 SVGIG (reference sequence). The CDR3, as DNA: TGTGCCTGGAGTGTAGCGGGGGCAAACACTGAAGCTTTCTTT. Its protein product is CAWSVAGANTEAFF. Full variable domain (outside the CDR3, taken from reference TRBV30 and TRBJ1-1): SQTIHQWPATLVQPVGSPLSLECTVEGTSNPNLYWYRQAAGRGLQLLFYSVGIGQISSEVPQNLSASRPQDRQFILSSKKLLLSDSGFYLCAWSVAGANTEAFFGQGTRLTVV.

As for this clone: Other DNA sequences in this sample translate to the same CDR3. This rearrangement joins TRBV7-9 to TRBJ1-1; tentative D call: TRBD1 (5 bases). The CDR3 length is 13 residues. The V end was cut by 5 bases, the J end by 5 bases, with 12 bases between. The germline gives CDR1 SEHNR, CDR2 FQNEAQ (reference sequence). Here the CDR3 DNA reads TGTGCCAGCAGCCCTGTAGGGGATACTGAAGCTTTCTTT. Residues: CASSPVGDTEAFF.

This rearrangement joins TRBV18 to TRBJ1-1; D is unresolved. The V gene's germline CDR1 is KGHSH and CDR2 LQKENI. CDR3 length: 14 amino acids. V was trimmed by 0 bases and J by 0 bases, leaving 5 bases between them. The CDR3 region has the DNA TGTGCCAGCTCACCACCCACAGTGAACACTGAAGCTTTCTTT. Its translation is CASSPPTVNTEAFF. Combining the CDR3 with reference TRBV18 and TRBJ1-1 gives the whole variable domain NAGVMQNPRHLVRRRGQEARLRCSPMKGHSHVYWYRQLPEEGLKFMVYLQKENIIDESGMPKERFSAEFPKEGPSILRIQQVVRGDSAAYFCASSPPTVNTEAFFGQGTRLTVV.

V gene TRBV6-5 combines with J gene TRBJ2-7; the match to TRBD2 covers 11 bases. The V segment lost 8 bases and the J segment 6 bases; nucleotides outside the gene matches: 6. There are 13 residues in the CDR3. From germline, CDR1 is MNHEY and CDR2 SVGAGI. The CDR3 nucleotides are TGTGCCAGCTCATCCGGGACTAGCGGCGAGCAGTACTTC. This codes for CASSSGTSGEQYF.

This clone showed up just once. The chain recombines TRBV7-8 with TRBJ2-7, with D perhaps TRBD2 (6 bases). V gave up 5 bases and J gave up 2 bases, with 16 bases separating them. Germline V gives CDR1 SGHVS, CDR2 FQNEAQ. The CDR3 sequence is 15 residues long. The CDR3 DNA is TGTGCCAGCAGCCCGGACGGGAGTCTTACCTACGAGCAGTACTTC. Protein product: CASSPDGSLTYEQYF.

As DNA, the CDR3 is TGCAGCGTTGAAGGCGGGGGGGCCGACAATGAGCAGTTCTTC. Translated, it gives CSVEGGGADNEQFF. The J gene is TRBJ2-1, the V gene TRBV29-1, with 9 bases lining up with TRBD2. Germline CDR1 is SQVTM and CDR2 is ANQGSEA. This CDR3 comprises 14 residues. V was pared by 1 base and J by 5 bases, with 3 bases of the junction left unmatched.

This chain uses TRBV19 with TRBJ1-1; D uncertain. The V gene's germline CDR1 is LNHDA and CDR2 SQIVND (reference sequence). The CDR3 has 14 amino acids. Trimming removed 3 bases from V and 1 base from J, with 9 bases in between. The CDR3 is CASSIRGPNTEAFF. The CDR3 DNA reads TGTGCCAGTAGTATTCGAGGGCCGAACACTGAAGCTTTCTTT.

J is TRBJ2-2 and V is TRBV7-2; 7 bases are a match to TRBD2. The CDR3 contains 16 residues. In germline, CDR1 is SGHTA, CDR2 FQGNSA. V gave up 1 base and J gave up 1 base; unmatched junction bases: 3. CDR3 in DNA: TGTGCCAGCAGCTTAGTGGGCGGGGGGAACACCGGGGAGCTGTTTTTT. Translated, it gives CASSLVGGGNTGELFF.

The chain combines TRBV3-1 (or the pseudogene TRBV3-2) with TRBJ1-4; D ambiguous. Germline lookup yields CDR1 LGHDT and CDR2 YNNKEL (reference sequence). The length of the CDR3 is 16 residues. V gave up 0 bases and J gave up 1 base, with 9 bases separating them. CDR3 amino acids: CASSQDHRQTNEKLFF. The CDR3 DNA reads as TGTGCCAGCAGCCAAGATCACAGACAAACTAATGAAAAACTGTTTTTT.

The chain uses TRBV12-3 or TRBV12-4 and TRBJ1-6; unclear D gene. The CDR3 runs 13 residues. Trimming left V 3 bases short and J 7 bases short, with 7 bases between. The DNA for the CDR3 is TGTGCCAGCAGTTTTTTAGCGAATTCACCCCTCCACTTT. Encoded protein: CASSFLANSPLHF.

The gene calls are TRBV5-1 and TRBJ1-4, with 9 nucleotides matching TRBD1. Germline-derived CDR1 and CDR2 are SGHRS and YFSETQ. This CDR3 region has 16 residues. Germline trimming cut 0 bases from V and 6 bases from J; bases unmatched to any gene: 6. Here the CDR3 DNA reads TGCGCCAGCAGCTTGGGGAACAGGGGGCGGGATGAAAAACTGTTTTTT. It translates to CASSLGNRGRDEKLFF.

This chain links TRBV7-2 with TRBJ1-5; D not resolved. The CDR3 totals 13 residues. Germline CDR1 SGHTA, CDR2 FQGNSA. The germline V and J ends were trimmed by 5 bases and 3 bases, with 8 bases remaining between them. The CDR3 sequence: CASSKQINQPQHF. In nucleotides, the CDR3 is TGTGCCAGCAGCAAACAGATCAATCAGCCCCAGCATTTT.

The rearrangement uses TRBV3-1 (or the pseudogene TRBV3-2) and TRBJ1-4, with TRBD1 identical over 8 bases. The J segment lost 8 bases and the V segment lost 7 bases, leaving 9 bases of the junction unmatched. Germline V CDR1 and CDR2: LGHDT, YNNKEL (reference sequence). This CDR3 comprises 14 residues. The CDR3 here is CASTHGQGGEKLFF. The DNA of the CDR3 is TGTGCCAGCACCCACGGACAGGGCGGAGAAAAACTGTTTTTT.

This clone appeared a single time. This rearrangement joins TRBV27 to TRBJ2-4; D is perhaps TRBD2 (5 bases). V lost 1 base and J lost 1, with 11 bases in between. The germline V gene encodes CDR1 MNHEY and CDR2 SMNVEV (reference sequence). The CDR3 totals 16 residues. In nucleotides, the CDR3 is TGTGCCAGCAGTTTATTGGTCAGAGGGGCCAAAAACATTCAGTACTTC. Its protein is CASSLLVRGAKNIQYF.

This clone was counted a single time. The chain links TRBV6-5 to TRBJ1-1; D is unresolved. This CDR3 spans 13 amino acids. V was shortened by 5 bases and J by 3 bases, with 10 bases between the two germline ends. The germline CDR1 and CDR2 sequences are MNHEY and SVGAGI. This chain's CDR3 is CASSPLEYTEAFF. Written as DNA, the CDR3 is TGTGCCAGCAGTCCCCTAGAGTACACTGAAGCTTTCTTT.